These 29 T cell receptor beta chains were all obtained from the same sample, sequenced in a study of high-grade serous ovarian cancer treatment subgroups. The tumor samples were collected prior to definitive surgery or chemotherapy. Produced via immunoSEQ multiplex PCR; TCRdb's table is partial and in-frame only. This table has approximately 5,700 clones, roughly 75% appearing once. Source material: tumor tissue. The origin of the receptors is a human patient with high-grade serous ovarian cancer.

V gene TRBV9 combines with J gene TRBJ2-3; D might be TRBD2 (6 bases). Trimming cost V 0 bases and J 5 bases, with 13 bases left between them. CDR1 and CDR2 (germline): SGDLS, YYNGEE. The CDR3 is 15 residues long. CDR3 coding DNA: TGTGCCAGCAGCGTAGGGGAGGTGGTTCAAGATACGCAGTATTTT. Translated, it gives CASSVGEVVQDTQYF.

V usage is TRBV6-6 and J usage is TRBJ1-4; perhaps TRBD1 as D (6 bases). V was shortened by 11 bases and J by 7 bases, with 14 bases between the two germline ends. The germline V gene has CDR1 MNHNY and CDR2 SVGAGI (reference sequence). The CDR3 sequence is 12 residues long. The CDR3 DNA reads TGTGCCTCCTCTCCCAGGGGTGAAAAACTGTTTTTT. Amino acids: CASSPRGEKLFF.

The genes are TRBV28 and TRBJ2-5; D ambiguous. The V end was cut by 3 bases, the J end by 6 bases, with 8 bases between. Germline V gene data show CDR1 as MDHEN and CDR2 as SYDVKM. The CDR3 consists of 12 residues. The CDR3 sequence is CASSLSRKTQYF. The CDR3 DNA sequence: TGTGCCAGCAGTTTGTCTCGGAAGACCCAGTACTTC.

This clone showed up just a few times. The gene calls are TRBV5-1 and TRBJ1-6; TRBD1 might be the D (6 bases). Germline V lookup: CDR1 SGHRS, CDR2 YFSETQ. The CDR3 covers 13 residues. The V gene lost 4 bases and the J gene lost 9 bases, with 11 bases spanning the gap. DNA of the CDR3: TGCGCCAGCAGCCCGGAAGGGGGTTCACCCCTCCACTTT. Translating it yields CASSPEGGSPLHF. The full variable domain, completed using reference TRBV5-1 and TRBJ1-6, is KAGVTQTPRYLIKTRGQQVTLSCSPISGHRSVSWYQQTPGQGLQFLFEYFSETQRNKGNFPGRFSGRQFSNSRSEMNVSTLELGDSALYLCASSPEGGSPLHFGNGTRLTVT.

V is TRBV5-4 and J is TRBJ1-2; the D is unclear. Germline loops: CDR1 SGHNT, CDR2 YYREEE (reference sequence). The CDR3 loop spans 14 amino acids. The V and J ends lost 0 bases and 5 bases respectively, with 11 bases between them. CDR3 in amino acids: CASSLDEGRYGYTF. CDR3 in DNA: TGTGCCAGCAGCTTGGACGAAGGGAGATATGGCTACACCTTC.

The chain recombines TRBV11-1 with TRBJ1-1; the D gene is possibly TRBD1 (5 bases). The length of the CDR3 is 13 residues. Trimming cost V 3 bases and J 1 base, with 6 bases left between them. CDR1 and CDR2 from the germline V gene are SGHAT and FQDESV (reference sequence). The CDR3 DNA reads TGTGCCAGCAGCTTTACAGGGAACACTGAAGCTTTCTTT. Translated, it gives CASSFTGNTEAFF. Full variable domain (missing parts from reference TRBV11-1 and TRBJ1-1): EAEVAQSPRYKITEKSQAVAFWCDPISGHATLYWYRQILGQGPELLVQFQDESVVDDSQLPKDRFSAERLKGVDSTLKIQPAELGDSAMYLCASSFTGNTEAFFGQGTRLTVV.

The chain carries TRBV6-4 and TRBJ2-7, with unresolved D. Germline CDR1 MRHNA, CDR2 SNTAGT. CDR3 length equals 16 residues. The V end was cut by 4 bases, the J end by 5 bases, with 21 bases between. CDR3 sequence (DNA): TGTGCCAGCAGTGGCGAGGCACCCCAAACCACCCACGAGCAGTACTTC. Translating it yields CASSGEAPQTTHEQYF.

The V and J genes are TRBV5-5 and TRBJ1-4; 9 nucleotides line up with TRBD1. The length of the CDR3 is 15 residues. J lost 7 bases, V lost 4 bases, and 8 bases had no gene match. CDR1 and CDR2 from the germline V gene are SGHKS and YYEKEE (reference sequence). CDR3 coding DNA: TGTGCCAGCAGCCCTGGACAGGGGCTGGGTGAAAAACTGTTTTTT. This sequence encodes CASSPGQGLGEKLFF.

The gene calls are TRBV6-1 and TRBJ2-6, with D possibly TRBD2 on 6 matching bases. The CDR3 covers 16 residues. Germline V gene sequence: CDR1 MNHNS, CDR2 SASEGT. V was trimmed by 3 bases and J by 1 base, leaving 10 bases between them. The chain's CDR3 is CASSDGGMSGANVLTF. CDR3 sequence (DNA): TGTGCCAGCAGTGATGGGGGGATGTCTGGGGCCAACGTCCTGACTTTC.

The rearrangement joins TRBV4-3 to TRBJ1-2; 7 nucleotides agree with TRBD1. The trim removed 0 bases at V and 6 bases at J, leaving 1 base unmatched. This CDR3 is built from 13 residues. Germline loops: CDR1 LGHNA, CDR2 YSLEER. The CDR3 loop is CASSQDRGHGYTF. The CDR3 coding sequence is TGCGCCAGCAGCCAAGATAGGGGGCATGGCTACACCTTC.

Details on this clone: The junction differs from germline at one of its ends, possibly a read error. This chain links TRBV15 with TRBJ2-2, with D perhaps assigned TRBD1 or TRBD2 (5 bases each). The CDR3 covers 17 residues. Germline CDR1 and CDR2: LNHNV and YYDKDF (reference sequence). CDR3 in amino acids: CATSRDRRTGNTGELSF. Here the CDR3 DNA reads TGTGCCACCAGCAGAGATCGGCGAACAGGAAACACCGGGGAGCTGTCTTTT.

V is TRBV7-3 and J is TRBJ2-1, with 11 bases fitting TRBD2. The V and J ends lost 6 bases and 6 bases, in that order; junction bases with no gene match: 7. The CDR3 runs 15 residues. The V gene's germline CDR1 is SGHTA and CDR2 FQGTGA. This chain's CDR3 is CASSLILAGANEQFF. CDR3 DNA sequence: TGTGCCAGCAGTCTTATACTAGCGGGGGCCAATGAGCAGTTCTTC.

The CDR3, as DNA: TGTGCCAGCAGCGTAGGGTCAGGGAAACCCAATGAGCAGTTCTTC. Amino acid sequence: CASSVGSGKPNEQFF. This chain connects TRBV9 to TRBJ2-1, with TRBD1 as a possible D gene (5 bases). V lost 0 bases to trimming and J lost 6 bases, with 13 bases between them. The CDR3 spans 15 residues. Germline V gene sequence: CDR1 SGDLS, CDR2 YYNGEE.

This clone has just one count. The chain uses TRBV6-1 and TRBJ2-5, with 10 nucleotides matching TRBD2. TRBJ2-7 matches the DNA end more closely, so the J call is doubtful. The CDR3 extends over 15 amino acids. The germline gives CDR1 MNHNS, CDR2 SASEGT. The DNA for the CDR3 is TGTGCCAGCAGTGAACTAGCGGGGGCCACCTACGAGCAGTACTTC. Translating it yields CASSELAGATYEQYF.

CDR3 protein: CASSEGRGVGNEKLFF. CDR3 sequence (DNA): TGTGCCAGCAGTGAGGGCAGGGGCGTTGGTAATGAAAAACTGTTTTTT. The chain couples TRBV25-1 to TRBJ1-4, with D possibly being TRBD1 (6 bases). V lost 3 bases and J 4 bases, leaving 15 bases between the germline ends. CDR1 is MGHDK, CDR2 SYGVNS, per germline. The CDR3 has 16 residues.

This clone was counted only a few times. The gene calls are TRBV4-1 and TRBJ2-7; 11 bases map to TRBD2. This CDR3 region has 17 residues. V lost 4 bases, J lost 2 bases, and 10 bases stayed unmatched. The V gene's germline CDR1 is MGHRA and CDR2 YSYEKL. CDR3 amino acids: CASSRDILSGGAYEQYF. The CDR3 DNA reads TGCGCCAGCAGCCGAGACATACTTAGCGGGGGGGCCTACGAGCAGTACTTC.

The rearrangement uses TRBV29-1 and TRBJ2-3; 15 positions agree with TRBD2. The junction had 8 bases not matched to a gene; V was cut back by 0 bases and J by 4 bases. CDR1 and CDR2 (germline): SQVTM, ANQGSEA. The length of the CDR3 is 18 residues. The CDR3: CSVEDHLGTSGGSDTQYF. For the CDR3, the DNA is TGCAGCGTTGAAGATCATCTTGGGACTAGCGGGGGGTCAGATACGCAGTATTTT.

The chain recombines TRBV11-2 with TRBJ1-3, with unresolved D. Germline CDR1 is SGHAT and CDR2 is FQNNGV. There are 12 residues in the CDR3. V was shortened by 5 bases and J by 5 bases, with 7 bases between the two germline ends. The CDR3 DNA sequence: TGTGCCAGCAGCCGGGATCGAAACACCATATATTTT. It encodes CASSRDRNTIYF.

Only a few counts were recorded for this clone. The rearrangement links TRBV29-1 to TRBJ1-1; no clear D. CDR3 length equals 11 residues. Trimming pared 8 bases from V and 10 bases from J, leaving 17 bases between. Looked up from germline, CDR1 is SQVTM and CDR2 is ANQGSEA. CDR3 residues: CSSLIGAAAFF. The CDR3 nucleotides read TGCAGCTCTCTGATAGGCGCAGCAGCTTTCTTT.

This clone appeared a few times. The J gene is TRBJ1-5, the V gene TRBV7-9, with unresolved D. V was shortened by 2 bases and J by 2 bases, with 4 bases between the two germline ends. CDR3 length: 13 residues. CDR1 is SEHNR and CDR2 is FQNEAQ in the germline V gene (reference sequence). The CDR3 region is CASSLQGNQPQHF. CDR3 bases: TGTGCCAGCAGCTTACAGGGCAATCAGCCCCAGCATTTT.

The chain recombines TRBV6-5 with TRBJ2-2, with 8 bases fitting TRBD2. J lost 5 bases, V lost 0 bases, and 5 bases had no gene match. The CDR3 spans 16 residues. CDR1 and CDR2 (germline): MNHEY, SVGAGI. CDR3 nucleotides: TGTGCCAGCAGTTACTCGCGGGGGGCGAGGACCGGGGAGCTGTTTTTT. Encoded protein: CASSYSRGARTGELFF.

This clone was recorded only once. The chain combines TRBV7-2 with TRBJ2-1, with a tentative D call TRBD1 (5 bases). V was cut by 0 bases and J by 2 bases, with 8 bases left in between. Germline V CDR1 and CDR2: SGHTA, FQGNSA. The CDR3 runs 15 residues. The CDR3 sequence: CASSLAIGAYNEQFF. Here the CDR3 DNA reads TGTGCCAGCAGCTTAGCTATAGGGGCCTACAATGAGCAGTTCTTC.

The chain combines TRBV4-3 with TRBJ2-1; 12 bases line up with TRBD2. Germline V CDR1 and CDR2: LGHNA, YSLEER. The V and J ends lost 0 bases and 4 bases, in that order; junction bases with no gene match: 1. This CDR3 has 16 amino acids. The CDR3 loop reads CASSQDLAGGYNEQFF. The CDR3, as DNA: TGCGCCAGCAGCCAAGATCTAGCGGGGGGGTACAATGAGCAGTTCTTC.

The chain carries TRBV7-2 and TRBJ2-1; 10 bases align to TRBD2. CDR1 SGHTA and CDR2 FQGNSA come from the germline V gene. This CDR3 spans 13 amino acids. V lost 1 base and J lost 14; bases outside the gene matches: 5. The DNA for the CDR3 is TGTGCCAGCAGCTTAGTTAGCGGGGGGTTGAAGTTCTTC. As protein: CASSLVSGGLKFF. Full variable domain (outside the CDR3, taken from reference TRBV7-2 and TRBJ2-1): GAGVSQSPSNKVTEKGKDVELRCDPISGHTALYWYRQSLGQGLEFLIYFQGNSAPDKSGLPSDRFSAERTGGSVSTLTIQRTQQEDSAVYLCASSLVSGGLKFFGPGTRLTVL.

The chain uses TRBV4-1 and TRBJ2-5, with D perhaps TRBD1 or TRBD2 (5 bases each). This CDR3 is built from 17 residues. Germline assignment: CDR1 MGHRA and CDR2 YSYEKL. Trimming removed 5 bases at V and 4 bases at J, with 23 bases between. The CDR3 here is CASSSRKGPRGGETQYF. The CDR3 region has the DNA TGCGCCAGCAGCTCCCGTAAGGGACCCCGAGGAGGAGAGACCCAGTACTTC.

The genes are TRBV5-5 and TRBJ2-5; the D gene is possibly TRBD2 (6 bases). Germline V gene sequence: CDR1 SGHKS, CDR2 YYEKEE (reference sequence). This CDR3 spans 16 amino acids. The ends were cut back, 2 bases at V and 1 base at J, with 15 bases in the middle. The CDR3 sequence is CASSLYAGGTQETQYF. The CDR3 bases are TGTGCCAGCAGCTTATACGCCGGGGGTACCCAAGAGACCCAGTACTTC.

This clone was counted only a few times. V and J are TRBV2 and TRBJ1-6; 8 bases agree with TRBD1. Trimming at V came to 4 bases and at J to 8 bases, leaving 4 bases not matched to a gene. CDR3 length equals 14 residues. Germline CDR1 is SNHLY and CDR2 is FYNNEI. The CDR3 region has the DNA TGTGCCAGCAGTGTCGACAGGGGATATTCACCCCTCCACTTT. It translates to CASSVDRGYSPLHF.

J is TRBJ2-3 and V is TRBV11-2; 8 bases are shared with TRBD2. Germline trimming cut 2 bases from V and 2 bases from J; bases unmatched to any gene: 6. The CDR3 runs to 16 residues. Germline V gene lookup returns CDR1 SGHAT and CDR2 FQNNGV. CDR3 in amino acids: CASSLRRAGVTDTQYF. CDR3 bases: TGTGCCAGCAGCTTAAGGCGAGCGGGGGTCACAGATACGCAGTATTTT.

This chain connects TRBV5-1 to TRBJ1-1; TRBD1 aligns across 8 bases. V was pared by 5 bases and J by 1 base, with 4 bases of the junction left unmatched. The CDR3 runs 14 residues. Germline assignment: CDR1 SGHRS and CDR2 YFSETQ. The CDR3 nucleotides read TGCGCCAGCAGACAGGGACAGGCGAACACTGAAGCTTTCTTT. As protein: CASRQGQANTEAFF.